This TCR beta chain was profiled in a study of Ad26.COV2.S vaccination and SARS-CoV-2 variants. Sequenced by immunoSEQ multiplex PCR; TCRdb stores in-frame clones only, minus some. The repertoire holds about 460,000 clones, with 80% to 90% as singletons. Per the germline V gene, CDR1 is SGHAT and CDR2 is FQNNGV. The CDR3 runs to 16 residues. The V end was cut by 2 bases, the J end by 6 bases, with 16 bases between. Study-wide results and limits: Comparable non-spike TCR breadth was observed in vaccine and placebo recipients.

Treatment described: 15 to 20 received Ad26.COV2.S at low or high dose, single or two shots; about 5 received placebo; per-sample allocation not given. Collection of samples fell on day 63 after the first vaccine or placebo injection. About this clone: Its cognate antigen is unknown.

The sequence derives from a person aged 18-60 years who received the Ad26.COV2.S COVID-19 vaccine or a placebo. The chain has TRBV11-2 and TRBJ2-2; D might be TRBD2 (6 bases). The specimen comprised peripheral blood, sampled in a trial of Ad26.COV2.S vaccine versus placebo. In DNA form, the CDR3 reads TGTGCCAGCAGCTTAACTTCGGGAGTGGCCCCCGGGGAGCTGTTTTTT. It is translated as CASSLTSGVAPGELFF.